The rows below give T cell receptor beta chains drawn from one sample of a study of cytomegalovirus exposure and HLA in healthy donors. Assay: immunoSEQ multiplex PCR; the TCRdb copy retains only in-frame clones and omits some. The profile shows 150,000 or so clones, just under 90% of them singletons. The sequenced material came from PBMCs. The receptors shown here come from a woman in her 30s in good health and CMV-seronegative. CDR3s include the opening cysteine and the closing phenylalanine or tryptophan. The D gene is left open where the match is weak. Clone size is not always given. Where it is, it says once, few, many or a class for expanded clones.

TGTGCCAGCACCACCGGGACTATGGCTTCACCCCTCCACTTT,CASTTGTMASPLHF,14,TRBJ1-6,NA,NA,TRBV27
TGTGCCAGCACCCCGGACACAATAGTCTATGGCTACACCTTC,CASTPDTIVYGYTF,14,TRBJ1-2,NA,NA,TRBV6-1
TGTGCCAGCGGAGAGGTGAGGATCACCTACAATGAGCAGTTCTTC,CASGEVRITYNEQFF,15,TRBJ2-1,NA,NA,TRBV6-1
TGTGCCAGCAGTTACGGTTCAGGTGCGAATGAGCAGTTCTTC,CASSYGSGANEQFF,14,TRBJ2-1,NA,NA,TRBV6-5
TGTGCCAGCAGCTTAGACCGGGACAGAAATGAAAAACTGTTTTTT,CASSLDRDRNEKLFF,15,TRBJ1-4,TRBD1,NA,TRBV13
TGTGCCAGTAGTATTCAGGGGTTTTACGAGCAGTACTTC,CASSIQGFYEQYF,13,TRBJ2-7,NA,NA,TRBV19
TGTGCCAGCAGTAGGGACACCTCCTACGAGCAGTACTTC,CASSRDTSYEQYF,13,TRBJ2-7,NA,NA,TRBV6-5
TGTGCCAGCAGTAACAGGGGGCCGACTGAAGCTTTCTTT,CASSNRGPTEAFF,13,TRBJ1-1,TRBD1,NA,TRBV28
TGTGCCAGCAGCCAAGGGACACTAGCGTGGGAGACCCAGTACTTC,CASSQGTLAWETQYF,15,TRBJ2-5,TRBD2,once,TRBV14
TGCAGTGCTAGGGGACTGGGCGGCTACACCTTC,CSARGLGGYTF,11,TRBJ1-2,NA,NA,TRBV20-1
TGCGCCAGCAGCTCACAGGACAGGGAGAATTCACCCCTCCACTTT,CASSSQDRENSPLHF,15,TRBJ1-6,TRBD1,NA,TRBV4-1